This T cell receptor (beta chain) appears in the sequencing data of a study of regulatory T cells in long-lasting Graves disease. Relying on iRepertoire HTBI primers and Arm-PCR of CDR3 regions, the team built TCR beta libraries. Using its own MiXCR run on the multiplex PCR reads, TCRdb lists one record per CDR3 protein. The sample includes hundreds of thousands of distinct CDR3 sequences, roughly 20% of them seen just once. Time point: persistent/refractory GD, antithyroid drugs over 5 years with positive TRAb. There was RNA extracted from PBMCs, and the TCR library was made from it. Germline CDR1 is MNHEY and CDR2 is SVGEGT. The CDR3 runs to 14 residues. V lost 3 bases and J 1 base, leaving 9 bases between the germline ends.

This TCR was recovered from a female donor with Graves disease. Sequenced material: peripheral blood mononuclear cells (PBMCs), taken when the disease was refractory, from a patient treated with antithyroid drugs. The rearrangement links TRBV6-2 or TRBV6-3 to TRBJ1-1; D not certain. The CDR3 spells CASSYSFENTEAFF. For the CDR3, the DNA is TGTGCCAGCAGTTATTCTTTCGAGAACACTGAAGCTTTCTTT.